A selection of T cell receptor beta chains follows, all from one sample in a study of T cell changes during pregnancy in multiple sclerosis. Assay used: immunoSEQ multiplex PCR; TCRdb lists only in-frame clones, some missing. The top ten clones hold around 5% of a sample with tens of thousands of clones, 92% of them seen once. The sample here was peripheral blood, taken in the first trimester of pregnancy. The receptors come from a female donor in good health, enrolled as a control in a pregnancy study. CDR3s include the opening cysteine and the closing phenylalanine or tryptophan. A D gene is named only where the DNA matches it firmly. The size of a clone is reported for some rows only, either as once, few or many, or as a class for expanded clones.

.,TRBV5-6,TRBD1,TRBJ2-7,TGTGCCAGCAGGCACAGGGGCTCGTACGAGCAGTACTTC,CASRHRGSYEQYF
once,TRBV12-2,.,TRBJ2-1,TGTGCAAGTCGCTTAGCCCGAAGGGACAGCAATGAGCAGTTCTTC,CASRLARRDSNEQFF
.,TRBV9,.,TRBJ1-2,TGTGCCAGCAGCGTTAGAGACTATGGCTACACCTTC,CASSVRDYGYTF
few,TRBV9,TRBD1,TRBJ1-1,TGTGCCAGCAGCCCCGGCCAGGGGGTAAACACTGAAGCTTTCTTT,CASSPGQGVNTEAFF
.,TRBV27,TRBD2,TRBJ2-1,TGTGCCAGCAGTTTGCGGACTAGCGGGTACAATGAGCAGTTCTTC,CASSLRTSGYNEQFF
.,TRBV20-1,TRBD1,TRBJ1-2,TGCAGTGCTCCACAGGGGGACTACACCTTC,CSAPQGDYTF
once,TRBV6-4,TRBD2,TRBJ2-1,TGTGCCAGCAGTGACTCACCTGGGACTAGCGGGCCGGGTGAGCAGTTCTTC,CASSDSPGTSGPGEQFF
.,TRBV5-4,.,TRBJ2-7,TGTGCCAGCAGCTTGCCCCAGGCAGGGTTGGGCGAGCAGTACTTC,CASSLPQAGLGEQYF
.,TRBV29-1,TRBD2,TRBJ2-3,TGCAGCGTTGTTGGGCTAGCGGGGGTGGGTAGTACAGATACGCAGTATTTT,CSVVGLAGVGSTDTQYF
.,TRBV7-9,.,TRBJ2-7,TGTGCCAGCAGCCAAGAGCCAACCAACGAGCAGTACTTC,CASSQEPTNEQYF
.,TRBV7-2,.,TRBJ1-5,TGTGCCAGCAGCTTAATGCACACCGGCAATCAGCCCCAGCATTTT,CASSLMHTGNQPQHF
.,TRBV19,.,TRBJ1-6,TGTGCCAGTAGTATAGATCTAGATTATAATTCACCCCTCCACTTT,CASSIDLDYNSPLHF
once,TRBV30,.,TRBJ1-2,TGTGCCTGGAGTGTAGGTTCGGGACTTCTGGGTGGCTACACCTTC,CAWSVGSGLLGGYTF
.,TRBV2,.,TRBJ1-2,TGTGCCAGCAGTGAACAGCCCAGGAAGGATGGCTACACCTTC,CASSEQPRKDGYTF
once,TRBV18,.,TRBJ1-2,TGTGCCAGCTCACCGCCCACAGGGCCCTCTAACTATGGCTACACCTTC,CASSPPTGPSNYGYTF
once,TRBV2,TRBD2,TRBJ2-2,TGTGCCAGCAGTGGGTCTGGTAGCGGGAGGAACACCGGGGAGCTGTTTTTT,CASSGSGSGRNTGELFF
.,TRBV5-4,TRBD2,TRBJ2-7,TGTGCCAGCAGCTTGGTTGGCAGCGGGAGTTCTTACGAGCAGTACTTC,CASSLVGSGSSYEQYF
.,TRBV7-2,.,TRBJ1-1,TGTGCCAGCAGCGAAACAGGGATGAACACTGAAGCTTTCTTT,CASSETGMNTEAFF
.,TRBV7-2,TRBD2,TRBJ2-5,TGTGCCAGCAGGTTGGGGTGGACTAGCGGGGTTGCTGAAGAGACCCAGTACTTC,CASRLGWTSGVAEETQYF
.,TRBV4-3,.,TRBJ2-7,TGCGCCAGCAGCCAAGATTGGCCAGGCGAGCAGTACTTC,CASSQDWPGEQYF
.,TRBV18,TRBD1,TRBJ1-2,TGTGCCAGCTCACCAAGAGGACAGGGGGCCGGGGGTGGCTACACCTTC,CASSPRGQGAGGGYTF
.,TRBV11-3,.,TRBJ2-2,TGTGCCAGCAGCTTAGCGGTAGCGAACACCGGGGAGCTGTTTTTT,CASSLAVANTGELFF
.,TRBV4-1,.,TRBJ2-7,TGCGCCAGCAGCCAAGTTTCAGGGTCGACCTACGAGCAGTACTTC,CASSQVSGSTYEQYF
.,TRBV18,.,TRBJ2-2,TGTGCCAGCTCGGCCTCGTTAACCGGGGAGCTGTTTTTT,CASSASLTGELFF
.,TRBV19,TRBD1,TRBJ1-3,TGTGCCAGTAGTACAGGGGGCTCTGGAAACACCATATATTTT,CASSTGGSGNTIYF
medium-sized,TRBV11-3,.,TRBJ2-7,TGTGCCAGCAGCTTTGGGCAGGGCGACATCTACGAGCAGTACTTC,CASSFGQGDIYEQYF